The rows below give T cell receptor beta chains drawn from one sample of a study of T cell repertoires in cytomegalovirus infection. Their antigens remain unidentified. TCRdb redid the calling of the reads with MiXCR, one entry per CDR3 protein. Of over 95,000 distinct CDR3 sequences in the sample, around 31% were seen once. The source material was CD8+ T cells from cultured PBMCs, sampled from culture after CMV antigen stimulation. The receptors derive from a human donor in good health (CMV status not recorded). Some clones in this sample may be carry-over from other donors' samples. Each CDR3 is given with its conserved first and last residue. The D gene is left open where the match is weak. Size is stated for part of the rows, as once, few or many counts, or as a class when the clone is expanded.

J,size,V,D,CDR3,DNA
TRBJ2-2,.,TRBV5-6,TRBD1,CASSSGTAGSTGELFF,TGTGCCAGCAGTTCGGGGACAGCAGGCTCGACCGGGGAGCTGTTTTTT
TRBJ1-1,.,TRBV19,.,CASSLSYTEAFF,TGTGCCAGTAGTCTAAGTTACACTGAAGCTTTCTTT
TRBJ2-3,.,TRBV7-6,TRBD1,CASSVPKQGDPTDTQYF,TGTGCCAGCAGCGTTCCTAAACAGGGGGACCCCACAGATACGCAGTATTTT
TRBJ2-1,few,TRBV6-1,.,CASSYFGHPGNEQFF,TGTGCCAGCAGTTACTTCGGGCACCCCGGGAATGAGCAGTTCTTC
TRBJ1-6,.,TRBV5-1,TRBD1,CASSFSTGGLAGPSSYNSPLHF,TGCGCCAGCAGCTTTTCGACAGGGGGCCTCGCAGGCCCGAGCTCCTATAATTCACCCCTCCACTTT
TRBJ2-2,.,TRBV5-6,.,CASNFQTGELFF,TGTGCCAGCAACTTCCAGACCGGGGAGCTGTTTTTT
TRBJ2-3,few,TRBV7-8,TRBD2,CASSLAGGTTDTQYF,TGTGCCAGCAGCTTAGCGGGGGGGACCACAGATACGCAGTATTTT
TRBJ1-1,few,TRBV7-6,.,CASSLSSGGNTEAFF,TGTGCCAGCAGCTTATCTTCGGGGGGGAACACTGAAGCTTTCTTT
TRBJ2-3,many,TRBV7-2,TRBD2,CASSLVAGSTDTQYF,TGTGCCAGCAGCTTAGTAGCGGGTAGCACAGATACGCAGTATTTT
TRBJ2-3,few,TRBV5-1,TRBD2,CASSLEGLASDTQYF,TGCGCCAGCAGCTTGGAAGGACTAGCGAGCGATACGCAGTATTTT
TRBJ2-7,.,TRBV7-2,TRBD1,CASSSQGGPSYEQYF,TGTGCCAGCAGCTCTCAAGGGGGCCCCTCCTACGAGCAGTACTTC
TRBJ2-1,few,TRBV7-6,.,CASSLDVSSYNEQFF,TGTGCCAGCAGCTTAGATGTTAGCTCCTACAATGAGCAGTTCTTC
TRBJ1-2,many,TRBV7-6,TRBD1,CASSPGQGYGYTF,TGTGCCAGCAGCCCAGGACAGGGCTATGGCTACACCTTC
TRBJ2-5,many,TRBV11-2,.,CASSLVLQETQYF,TGTGCCAGCAGCTTAGTACTGCAAGAGACCCAGTACTTC
TRBJ1-5,.,TRBV6-1,TRBD1,CASSEPDREDQPQHF,TGTGCCAGCAGTGAACCGGACAGGGAGGATCAGCCCCAGCATTTT
TRBJ1-1,.,TRBV6-6,.,CASTRTQVDTEAFF,TGTGCCAGCACTAGAACTCAGGTGGACACTGAAGCTTTCTTT
TRBJ2-7,few,TRBV7-9,.,CASSLGPGHDYEQYF,TGTGCCAGCAGCTTGGGTCCTGGACATGACTACGAGCAGTACTTC
TRBJ2-2,many,TRBV19,.,CASSIGTWVTGELFF,TGTGCCAGTAGTATCGGGACCTGGGTTACCGGGGAGCTGTTTTTT
TRBJ2-2,.,TRBV6-2/TRBV6-3,TRBD2,CASRQLAGDTPSGELFF,TGTGCCAGCAGGCAACTAGCGGGGGACACTCCGTCCGGGGAGCTGTTTTTT
TRBJ2-3,.,TRBV5-6,.,CASSLGSSYTDTQYF,TGTGCCAGCAGCTTGGGCAGTAGCTACACAGATACGCAGTATTTT
TRBJ2-1,.,TRBV7-6,.,CASSRRGGGYNEQFF,TGTGCCAGCAGCCGCCGAGGGGGGGGCTACAATGAGCAGTTCTTC
TRBJ1-1,.,TRBV28,.,CASRESGMNTEAFF,TGTGCCAGCAGGGAGAGCGGGATGAACACTGAAGCTTTCTTT
TRBJ2-1,many,TRBV7-2,.,CASSLFPPATYLEQFF,TGTGCCAGCAGCTTATTCCCCCCGGCGACCTATCTCGAGCAGTTCTTC
TRBJ2-3,.,TRBV13,TRBD2,CASSSRTSGGLDTQYF,TGTGCCAGCAGCTCGAGGACTAGCGGGGGTTTAGATACGCAGTATTTT
TRBJ1-1,.,TRBV19,.,CASSTKTGPNTEAFF,TGTGCCAGTAGTACCAAAACAGGGCCCAACACTGAAGCTTTCTTT
TRBJ1-2,.,TRBV14,.,CASSRIPGGRGYTF,TGTGCCAGCAGCCGTATTCCGGGGGGAAGGGGCTACACCTTC
TRBJ2-1,.,TRBV6-8,.,CASSLLANSYNEQFF,TGTGCCAGCAGCCTTCTAGCGAACTCCTACAATGAGCAGTTCTTC
TRBJ1-1,.,TRBV7-9,TRBD1,CASSTDRQGLQTEAFF,TGTGCCAGCAGCACGGACAGGCAGGGTTTACAGACTGAAGCTTTCTTT
TRBJ2-1,few,TRBV7-9,.,CASSPTGFKFNEQFF,TGTGCCAGCAGCCCCACAGGATTTAAATTTAATGAGCAGTTCTTC
TRBJ2-7,.,TRBV2,TRBD1,CASTKGTGAEQYF,TGTGCCAGCACCAAGGGGACAGGGGCCGAGCAGTACTTC
TRBJ2-2,few,TRBV11-3,.,CASSLYGGDTGELFF,TGTGCCAGCAGCTTATACGGGGGTGACACCGGGGAGCTGTTTTTT
TRBJ1-2,.,TRBV7-3,.,CASSSNSGDDGYTF,TGTGCCAGCAGCTCCAATTCCGGGGATGACGGCTACACTTTC
TRBJ2-1,.,TRBV12-3/TRBV12-4,.,CASSLAGRGPSSYNEQFF,TGTGCCAGCAGTTTAGCGGGTCGGGGACCTAGCTCCTACAATGAGCAGTTCTTC
TRBJ1-2,few,TRBV12-3/TRBV12-4,TRBD1,CASRDRTNYGYTF,TGTGCCAGCAGGGACAGGACTAACTATGGCTACACCTTC
TRBJ2-1,.,TRBV10-3,.,CAIRGDFGTATYNEQFF,TGTGCCATCAGGGGGGACTTTGGGACGGCCACCTACAATGAGCAGTTCTTC
TRBJ1-2,once,TRBV19,.,CAADTGIGSFYGYTF,TGTGCCGCCGATACGGGGATCGGTAGCTTCTATGGCTACACCTTC
TRBJ2-3,few,TRBV27,.,CASSFGGPTDTQYF,TGTGCCAGCAGTTTTGGCGGACCCACAGATACGCAGTATTTT
TRBJ1-5,.,TRBV20-1,.,CSARSGDQPQHF,TGCAGTGCTAGGTCAGGGGATCAGCCCCAGCATTTT
TRBJ2-5,.,TRBV12-3/TRBV12-4,TRBD1,CASSTSGQGETQYF,TGTGCCAGCAGCACGTCTGGACAGGGAGAGACCCAGTACTTC
TRBJ1-3,.,TRBV20-1,TRBD1,CSAPQGDGGNTIYF,TGCAGTGCGCCACAGGGGGACGGTGGAAACACCATATATTTT